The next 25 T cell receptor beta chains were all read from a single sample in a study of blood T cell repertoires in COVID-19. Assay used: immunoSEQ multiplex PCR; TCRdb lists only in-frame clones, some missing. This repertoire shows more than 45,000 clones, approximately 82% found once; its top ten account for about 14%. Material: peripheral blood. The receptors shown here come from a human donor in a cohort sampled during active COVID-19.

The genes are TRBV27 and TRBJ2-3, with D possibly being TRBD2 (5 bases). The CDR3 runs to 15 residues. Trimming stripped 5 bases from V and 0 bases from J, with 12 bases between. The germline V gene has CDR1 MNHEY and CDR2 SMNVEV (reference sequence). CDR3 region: CASSRVATSTDTQYF. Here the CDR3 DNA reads TGTGCCAGCAGTCGTGTAGCGACTAGCACAGATACGCAGTATTTT.

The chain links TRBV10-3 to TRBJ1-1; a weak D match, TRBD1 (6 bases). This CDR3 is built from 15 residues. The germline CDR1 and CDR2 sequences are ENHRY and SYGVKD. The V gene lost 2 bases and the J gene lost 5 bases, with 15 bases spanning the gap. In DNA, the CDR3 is TGTGCCATCAGTGAGCCCGCAGGGGAGAGGACTGAAGCTTTCTTT. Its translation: CAISEPAGERTEAFF.

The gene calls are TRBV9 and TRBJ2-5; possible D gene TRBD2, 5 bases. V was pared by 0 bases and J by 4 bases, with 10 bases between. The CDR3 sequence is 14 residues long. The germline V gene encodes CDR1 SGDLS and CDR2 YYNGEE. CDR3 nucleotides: TGTGCCAGCAGCGTAGAGTCTAGCACAGAGACCCAGTACTTC. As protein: CASSVESSTETQYF.

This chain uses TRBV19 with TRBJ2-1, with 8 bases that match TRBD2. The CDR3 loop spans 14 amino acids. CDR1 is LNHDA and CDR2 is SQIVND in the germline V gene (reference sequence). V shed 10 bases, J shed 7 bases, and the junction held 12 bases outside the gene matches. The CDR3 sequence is CATGRLAGTNEQFF. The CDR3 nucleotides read TGTGCCACCGGGCGGCTAGCGGGCACGAATGAGCAGTTCTTC.

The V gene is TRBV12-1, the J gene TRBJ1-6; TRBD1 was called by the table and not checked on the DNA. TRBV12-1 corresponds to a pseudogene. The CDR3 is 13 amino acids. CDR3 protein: CASSFVSGRPLHF. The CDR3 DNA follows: TGTGCCAGCAGCTTTGTGTCAGGGCGGCCCCTCCACTTT.

In DNA, the CDR3 is TGTGCCAGCAGCTTCAAGAGACTAGCGGGGGAGACCCAGTACTTC. This encodes CASSFKRLAGETQYF. This chain uses TRBV11-2 with TRBJ2-5; TRBD2 matches 11 bases. V lost 3 bases and J lost 5; bases outside the gene matches: 5. The CDR3 length is 15 residues. Germline lookup yields CDR1 SGHAT and CDR2 FQNNGV.

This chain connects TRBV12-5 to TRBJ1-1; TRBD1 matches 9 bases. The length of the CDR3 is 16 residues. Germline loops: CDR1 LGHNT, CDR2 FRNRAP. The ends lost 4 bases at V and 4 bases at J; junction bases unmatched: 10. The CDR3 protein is CASGWFLTGGGTEAFF. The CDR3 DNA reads TGTGCTAGTGGTTGGTTCTTAACAGGGGGCGGCACTGAAGCTTTCTTT. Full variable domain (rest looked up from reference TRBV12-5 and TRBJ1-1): DARVTQTPRHKVTEMGQEVTMRCQPILGHNTVFWYRQTMMQGLELLAYFRNRAPLDDSGMPKDRFSAEMPDATLATLKIQPSEPRDSAVYFCASGWFLTGGGTEAFFGQGTRLTVV.

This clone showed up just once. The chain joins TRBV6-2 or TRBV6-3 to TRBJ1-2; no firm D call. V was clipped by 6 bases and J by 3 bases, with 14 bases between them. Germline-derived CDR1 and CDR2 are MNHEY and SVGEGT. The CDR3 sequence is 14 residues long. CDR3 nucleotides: TGTGCCAGCAGCCCGCGGGGAAGGGACTATGGCTACACCTTC. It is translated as CASSPRGRDYGYTF.

This CDR3 is CAWSRGGKQETQYF. The CDR3 DNA reads TGTGCCTGGAGTAGGGGGGGGAAACAAGAGACCCAGTACTTC. The rearrangement links TRBV30 to TRBJ2-5; TRBD2 is a possible D gene (7 bases). The germline V gene has CDR1 GTSNPN and CDR2 SVGIG (reference sequence). Deletions cut 2 bases from V and 2 bases from J, with 12 bases between. The CDR3 is 14 residues long.

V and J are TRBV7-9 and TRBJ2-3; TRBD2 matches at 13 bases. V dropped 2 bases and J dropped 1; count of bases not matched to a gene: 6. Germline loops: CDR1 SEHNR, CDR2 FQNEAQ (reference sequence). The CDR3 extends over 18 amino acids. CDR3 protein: CASSLTSGGVWGTDTQYF. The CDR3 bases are TGTGCCAGCAGCTTAACTAGCGGGGGGGTTTGGGGCACAGATACGCAGTATTTT.

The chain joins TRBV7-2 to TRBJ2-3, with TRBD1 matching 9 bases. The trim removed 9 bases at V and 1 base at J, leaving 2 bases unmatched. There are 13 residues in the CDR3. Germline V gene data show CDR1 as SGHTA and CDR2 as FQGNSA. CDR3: CASRTGGTDTQYF. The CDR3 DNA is TGTGCCAGTAGGACAGGGGGCACAGATACGCAGTATTTT.

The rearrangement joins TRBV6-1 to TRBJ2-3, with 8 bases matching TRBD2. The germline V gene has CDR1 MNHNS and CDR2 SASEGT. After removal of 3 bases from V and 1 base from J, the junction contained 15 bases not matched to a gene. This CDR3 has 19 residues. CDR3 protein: CASSDPLAGPRRRTDTQYF. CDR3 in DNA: TGTGCCAGCAGTGATCCGCTAGCGGGCCCGAGGAGGCGCACAGATACGCAGTATTTT.

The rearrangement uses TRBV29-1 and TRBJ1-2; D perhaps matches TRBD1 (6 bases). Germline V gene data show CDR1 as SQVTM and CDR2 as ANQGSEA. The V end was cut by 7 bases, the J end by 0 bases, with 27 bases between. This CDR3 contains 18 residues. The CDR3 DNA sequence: TGCAGCGCTGTGGGGGATCTAACAGGGAGTACCTCTAACTATGGCTACACCTTC. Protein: CSAVGDLTGSTSNYGYTF.

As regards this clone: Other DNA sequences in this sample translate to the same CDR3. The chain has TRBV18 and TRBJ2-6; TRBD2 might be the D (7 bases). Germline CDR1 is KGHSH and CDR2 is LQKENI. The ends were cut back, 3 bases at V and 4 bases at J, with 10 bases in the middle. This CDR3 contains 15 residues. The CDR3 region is CASSPGGPGANVLTF. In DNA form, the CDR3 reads TGTGCCAGCTCACCGGGGGGGCCCGGGGCCAACGTCCTGACTTTC.

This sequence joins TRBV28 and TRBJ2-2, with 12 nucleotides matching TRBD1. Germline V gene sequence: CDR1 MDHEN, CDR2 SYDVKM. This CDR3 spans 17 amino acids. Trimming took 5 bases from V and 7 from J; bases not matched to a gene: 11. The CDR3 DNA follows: TGTGCCAGCAGTCCCGGGACAGGGGGCGCGTGGGGCGGGGAGCTGTTTTTT. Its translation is CASSPGTGGAWGGELFF. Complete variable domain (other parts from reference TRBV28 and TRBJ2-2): DVKVTQSSRYLVKRTGEKVFLECVQDMDHENMFWYRQDPGLGLRLIYFSYDVKMKEKGDIPEGYSVSREKKERFSLILESASTNQTSMYLCASSPGTGGAWGGELFFGEGSRLTVL.

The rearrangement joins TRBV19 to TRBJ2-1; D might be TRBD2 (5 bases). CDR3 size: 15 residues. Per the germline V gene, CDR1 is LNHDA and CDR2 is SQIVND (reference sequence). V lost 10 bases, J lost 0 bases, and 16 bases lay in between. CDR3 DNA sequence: TGTGCCACCGGACTGGATGTGAGCTCCTACAATGAGCAGTTCTTC. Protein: CATGLDVSSYNEQFF.

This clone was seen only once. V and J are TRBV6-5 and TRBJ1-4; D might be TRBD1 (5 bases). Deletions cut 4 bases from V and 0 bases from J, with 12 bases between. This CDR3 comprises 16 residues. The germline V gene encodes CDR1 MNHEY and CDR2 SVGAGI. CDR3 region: CASSSRRQTTNEKLFF. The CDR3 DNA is TGTGCCAGCAGTTCCCGTAGACAGACAACTAATGAAAAACTGTTTTTT.

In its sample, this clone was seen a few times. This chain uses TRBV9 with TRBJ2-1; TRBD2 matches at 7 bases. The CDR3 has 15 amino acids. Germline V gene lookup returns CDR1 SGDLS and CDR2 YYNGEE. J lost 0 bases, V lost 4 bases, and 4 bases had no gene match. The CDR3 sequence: CASSPGGSSYNEQFF. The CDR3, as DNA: TGTGCCAGCAGCCCCGGGGGGAGCTCCTACAATGAGCAGTTCTTC.

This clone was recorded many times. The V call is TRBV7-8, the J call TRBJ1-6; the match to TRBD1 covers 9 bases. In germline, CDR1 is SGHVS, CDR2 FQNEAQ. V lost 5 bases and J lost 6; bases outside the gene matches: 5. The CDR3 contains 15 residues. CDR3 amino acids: CASSLRTGANSPLHF. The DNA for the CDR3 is TGTGCCAGCAGCCTAAGGACAGGGGCTAATTCACCCCTCCACTTT.

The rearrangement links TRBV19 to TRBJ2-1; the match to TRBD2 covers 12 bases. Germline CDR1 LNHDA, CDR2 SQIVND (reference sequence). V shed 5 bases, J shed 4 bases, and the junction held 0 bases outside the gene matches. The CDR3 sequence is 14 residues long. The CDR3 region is CASSGLAGYNEQFF. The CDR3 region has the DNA TGTGCCAGTAGTGGACTAGCGGGGTACAATGAGCAGTTCTTC.

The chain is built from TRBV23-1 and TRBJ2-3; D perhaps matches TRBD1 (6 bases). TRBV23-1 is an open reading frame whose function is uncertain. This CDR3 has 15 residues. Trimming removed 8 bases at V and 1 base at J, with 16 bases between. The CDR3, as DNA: TGCGCCAGCTTAGGCACAGGGTTCTGCACAGATACGCAGTATTTT. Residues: CASLGTGFCTDTQYF.

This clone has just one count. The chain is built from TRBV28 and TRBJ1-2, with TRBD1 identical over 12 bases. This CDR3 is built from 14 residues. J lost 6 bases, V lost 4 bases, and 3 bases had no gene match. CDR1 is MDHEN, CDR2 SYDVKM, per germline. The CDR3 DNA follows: TGTGCCAGCAGTTGGGACAGGGGGCACGATGGCTACACCTTC. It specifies CASSWDRGHDGYTF.

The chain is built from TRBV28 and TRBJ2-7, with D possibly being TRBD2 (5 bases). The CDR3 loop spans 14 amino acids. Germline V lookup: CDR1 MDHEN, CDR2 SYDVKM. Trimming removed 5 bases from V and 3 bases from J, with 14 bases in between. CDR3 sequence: CASSPPNGVYEQYF. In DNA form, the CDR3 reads TGTGCCAGCAGTCCCCCGAACGGGGTCTACGAGCAGTACTTC.

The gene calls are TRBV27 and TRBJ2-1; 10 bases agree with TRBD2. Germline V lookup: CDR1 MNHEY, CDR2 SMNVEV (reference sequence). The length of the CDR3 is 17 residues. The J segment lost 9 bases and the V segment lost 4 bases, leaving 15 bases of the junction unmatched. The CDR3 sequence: CASSYVGSGRAGAEQFF. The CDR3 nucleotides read TGTGCCAGCAGTTACGTAGGAAGCGGGAGGGCCGGGGCTGAGCAGTTCTTC.

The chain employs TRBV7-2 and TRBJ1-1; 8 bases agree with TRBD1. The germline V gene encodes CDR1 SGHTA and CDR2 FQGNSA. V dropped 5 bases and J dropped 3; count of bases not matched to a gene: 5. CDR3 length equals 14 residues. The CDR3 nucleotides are TGTGCCAGCAGCCTTGGACAGGGCCACACTGAAGCTTTCTTT. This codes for CASSLGQGHTEAFF.